This is a list of T cell receptor beta chains from one sample in a study of PD-L1 blockade in urothelial cancer. This table comes from immunoSEQ multiplex PCR, and its TCRdb copy is limited to in-frame clones, with some not included. This table has tens of thousands of clones, 75% to 90% appearing once. This specimen was PBMCs, taken around atezolizumab (anti-PD-L1) treatment. These receptors were obtained from a man aged 55 to 70 with urothelial cancer. CDR3s include the opening cysteine and the closing phenylalanine or tryptophan. A D gene is named only where the DNA matches it firmly. For some rows the clone size is stated as once, few or many, or as a class when expanded; others skip it.

j_call d_call v_call clone_size cdr3_nt cdr3_aa
TRBJ2-2 - TRBV5-1 - TGCGCCAGCAGCTTGGGACTAACGAACACCGGGGAGCTGTTTTTT CASSLGLTNTGELFF
TRBJ2-7 - TRBV7-9 - TGTGCCAGCAGCCCCGGGACTTTCGTGTCGAACGAGCAGTACTTC CASSPGTFVSNEQYF
TRBJ1-2 TRBD1 TRBV13 - TGTGCCAGCAGCTTCGGACAGGGAAAGGAATATGGCTACACCTTC CASSFGQGKEYGYTF
TRBJ2-1 TRBD1 TRBV7-7 few TGTGCTAGCAGCCCGACAGGGGGCTCGTACAATGAGCAGTTCTTC CASSPTGGSYNEQFF
TRBJ2-6 - TRBV18 - TGTGCCAGCTCACCTCTACCTAGGGGTCAGGCCTCTGGGGCCAACGTCCTGACTTTC CASSPLPRGQASGANVLTF
TRBJ2-3 TRBD1 TRBV19 - TGTGCCAGCGGACAGGGGGTAAGCACAGATACGCAGTATTTT CASGQGVSTDTQYF
TRBJ2-1 TRBD2 TRBV7-9 - TGTGCCAGCAGCCCTCCGGGACTAGCGGGGGACAATGAGCAGTTCTTC CASSPPGLAGDNEQFF
TRBJ2-5 TRBD2 TRBV4-1 - TGCGCCAGCAGCCGCTTCCCCCTGACTAGCGGGGGCACCGGGGGGACCCAGTACTTC CASSRFPLTSGGTGGTQYF
TRBJ2-7 - TRBV19 - TGTGCCAGTAGTGGAGCGCAGGGGGGTTACGAGCAGTACTTC CASSGAQGGYEQYF
TRBJ2-7 - TRBV6-5 once TGTGCCAGCAGTGCCTCGGGGGGCGTCTCCTACGAGCAGTACTTC CASSASGGVSYEQYF
TRBJ2-2 - TRBV10-3 - TGTGCCATCAGGGACACCCCGCTCACCGGGGAGCTGTTTTTT CAIRDTPLTGELFF
TRBJ2-7 TRBD2 TRBV28 - TGTGCCAGCAGCTCCCGCGGGCGGGGGGGGTCCTACGAGCAGTACTTC CASSSRGRGGSYEQYF
TRBJ2-3 - TRBV5-1 - TGCGCCAGCAGCACACAGGGAGTAGATACGCAGTATTTT CASSTQGVDTQYF
TRBJ2-7 - TRBV19 - TGTGCCAGTAGTATGGGAGCAGCGATATCCTACGAGCAGTACTTC CASSMGAAISYEQYF
TRBJ2-1 TRBD1 TRBV7-3 - TGTGCCAGCAGCCCGACAGGGTTGCATGAGCAGTTCTTC CASSPTGLHEQFF
TRBJ2-5 - TRBV7-6 - TGTGCCAGCAGCTTAGCGCATCGGGGGGCCGGTGAGACCCAGTACTTC CASSLAHRGAGETQYF
TRBJ1-5 TRBD1 TRBV18 - TGTGCCAGCTCACGGACAGGGGCGGTGGTTGGCAATCAGCCCCAGCATTTT CASSRTGAVVGNQPQHF
TRBJ2-7 - TRBV18 - TGTGCCAGCTCCCCCACTCTGCGGGGCCAAGACGAGCAGTACTTC CASSPTLRGQDEQYF
TRBJ1-3 TRBD1 TRBV5-8 - TGTGCCAGCAGCTTAACGGGACAGGGTCGAAAAAGCTCTGGAAACACCATATATTTT CASSLTGQGRKSSGNTIYF
TRBJ2-3 TRBD2 TRBV9 few TGTGCCAGCAGCGTCTCCGCGGGGGGGACAGATACGCAGTATTTT CASSVSAGGTDTQYF
TRBJ2-7 TRBD2 TRBV28 - TGTGCCAGCATCCCTGGGGGAGGGGAATTCTCCTACGAGCAGTACTTC CASIPGGGEFSYEQYF
TRBJ1-3 - TRBV7-2 - TGTGCCAGCAGCGCTACAGGGTCAGTTGGAAACACCATATATTTT CASSATGSVGNTIYF
TRBJ2-1 TRBD2 TRBV5-4 - TGTGCCAGCAGCTTGAAGCTAGCGGCCTACAATGAGCAGTTCTTC CASSLKLAAYNEQFF
TRBJ2-5 - TRBV12-2 few TGTGCAAGTCGCTTAGGTCCGATGGCGGACCAAGAGACCCAGTACTTC CASRLGPMADQETQYF
TRBJ2-5 TRBD2 TRBV9 - TGTGCCAGTACACTGTCCGGGACTAGCGAGACCCAGTACTTC CASTLSGTSETQYF
TRBJ1-2 TRBD1 TRBV5-4 - TGTGCCAGCAGCTGGACGACAGGGGGCCGTTTCGGCTACACCTTC CASSWTTGGRFGYTF